Following are 2 T cell receptor beta chains from one sample sequenced in a study of technical replicates of blood from a handful of donors. Repertoires were generated with immunoSEQ multiplex PCR, while TCRdb's copy carries only in-frame clones and drops some. The table has about 74,000 clones, 95% seen once; the top ten hold 0.25%. The sample taken for sequencing was T cells isolated from PBMCs. All receptors come from a human donor in good health.

The chain couples TRBV2 to TRBJ2-7; D may be TRBD2 (5 bases). Per germline, CDR1 SNHLY and CDR2 FYNNEI. CDR3 length: 13 residues. V was pared by 5 bases and J by 10 bases, with 18 bases between. This CDR3 is CASSPSTLGVQYF. CDR3 nucleotides: TGTGCCAGCAGTCCTTCGACCCTCGGGGTACAGTACTTC.

The sample holds one count of this clone. The V call is TRBV2, the J call TRBJ2-2; D possibly corresponds to TRBD1 (5 bases). The germline V gene has CDR1 SNHLY and CDR2 FYNNEI. This CDR3 has 13 residues. The V end lost 10 bases, the J end lost 3 bases, and 12 bases lay between the germline ends. This CDR3 reads CAITTTDTGELFF. In nucleotides, the CDR3 is TGTGCCATTACAACGACAGACACCGGGGAGCTGTTTTTT.